The subject of this entry is one T cell receptor (beta chain). Antigen: not known. The test was conducted at deep level. The authors loaded around 220 ng DNA, 28,000 or so T cell genomes, into sorted-subset replicate PCRs. Sequenced by immunoSEQ multiplex PCR; TCRdb stores in-frame clones only, minus some. The data hold some 2,100,000 clones, with approximately 96% observed a single time. This entry belongs to a study of shared clonotypes between healthy human individuals. Study-level points and caveats: The generation probabilities recorded for non-shared clonotypes fell below those of clonotypes shared by all four donors. Naive subsets typically showed greater estimated richness than memory subsets.

Germline CDR1 reads SGHNT; CDR2 reads YYREEE (reference sequence). This CDR3 comprises 18 residues. Trimming pared 3 bases from V and 2 bases from J, leaving 21 bases between. The chain recombines TRBV5-4 with TRBJ2-1; a possible D gene is TRBD2 (6 bases). The sequenced sample consisted of naive CD4+ T cells sorted from blood. Subset here: CD45RA+ positively selected. The receptor was isolated from a man aged 18-30 years in good health. The CDR3: CASSYSVAGKHTYNEQFF. The CDR3 nucleotides read TGTGCCAGCAGCTACAGCGTGGCGGGAAAACACACCTACAATGAGCAGTTCTTC. Variable domain in full (rest from reference TRBV5-4 and TRBJ2-1): ETGVTQSPTHLIKTRGQQVTLRCSSQSGHNTVSWYQQALGQGPQFIFQYYREEENGRGNFPPRFSGLQFPNYSSELNVNALELDDSALYLCASSYSVAGKHTYNEQFFGPGTRLTVL.